These 15 T cell receptor beta chains came from one sample sequenced in a study of T-cell memory formation after mild COVID-19. TCRdb ran MiXCR on the 5' RACE reads and lists one entry per CDR3 protein. The repertoire has 110,000 to 150,000 distinct CDR3 sequences, 13% to 15% of them found once; the top ten carry around 30%. Input material: PBMCs or a T cell subset sorted from them (not recorded which). All receptors derive from an adult woman who had mild COVID-19 (a few samples of this study predate the infection). Cell type and time point are not known.

This clonotype was counted between two and nine times. The chain has TRBV4-1 and TRBJ2-5; a weak D match, TRBD2 (6 bases). There are 18 residues in the CDR3. The germline CDR1 and CDR2 sequences are MGHRA and YSYEKL. V shed 5 bases and J shed 4 bases, with 26 bases lying between them. The CDR3 bases are TGCGCCAGCAGCACCCCGCAACCGGCGGGGCTATTAGGAGAGACCCAGTACTTC. Protein sequence: CASSTPQPAGLLGETQYF.

J is TRBJ2-1 and V is TRBV4-1, with D maybe TRBD2 (7 bases). Germline lookup yields CDR1 MGHRA and CDR2 YSYEKL. CDR3 length: 17 residues. V lost 0 bases and J lost 6, with 18 bases in between. The CDR3 region has the DNA TGCGCCAGCAGCCAAGACACCCCAGCGAGGGGGGGCAATGAGCAGTTCTTC. Translated, it gives CASSQDTPARGGNEQFF.

The table lists this clonotype with a few counts. The chain joins TRBV19 to TRBJ1-1, with 10 bases aligning to TRBD1. The germline CDR1 and CDR2 sequences are LNHDA and SQIVND (reference sequence). J lost 4 bases, V lost 4 bases, and 3 bases had no gene match. CDR3 size: 14 residues. The CDR3 protein is CASSKDRGRTEAFF. The CDR3, as DNA: TGTGCCAGTAGTAAAGACAGGGGGCGCACTGAAGCTTTCTTT.

The V and J genes are TRBV7-3 and TRBJ2-2; 7 nucleotides line up with TRBD2. The ends lost 4 bases at V and 11 bases at J; junction bases unmatched: 7. From germline, CDR1 is SGHTA and CDR2 FQGTGA. This CDR3 has 13 residues. In DNA form, the CDR3 reads TGTGCCAGCAGCTCGGGGGGACCAGGAGAGCTGTTTTTT. It yields the protein CASSSGGPGELFF.

The gene calls are TRBV9 and TRBJ1-6; D perhaps matches TRBD1 (6 bases). V lost 0 bases and J lost 7, with 8 bases in between. This CDR3 has 14 residues. Germline V CDR1 and CDR2: SGDLS, YYNGEE. CDR3 nucleotides: TGTGCCAGCAGCGTAGGGACAGCAAATTCACCCCTCCACTTT. As protein: CASSVGTANSPLHF.

The genes are TRBV7-9 and TRBJ1-5; D is unclear. V was cut by 1 base and J by 0 bases, with 7 bases left in between. Germline CDR1 and CDR2: SEHNR and FQNEAQ (reference sequence). The CDR3 has 15 residues. CDR3 in DNA: TGTGCCAGCAGCTTAGGCGGGATTAGCAATCAGCCCCAGCATTTT. Its translation: CASSLGGISNQPQHF.

The chain joins TRBV27 to TRBJ1-2; D is ambiguous. V gave up 0 bases and J gave up 4 bases, with 6 bases separating them. CDR1 MNHEY and CDR2 SMNVEV come from the germline V gene (reference sequence). This CDR3 region has 13 residues. The CDR3 reads CASSLSQFYGYTF. The DNA of the CDR3 is TGTGCCAGCAGTTTATCACAGTTCTATGGCTACACCTTC.

The rearrangement links TRBV15 to TRBJ2-1, with D unresolved. Trimming cost V 5 bases and J 3 bases, with 14 bases left between them. Germline assignment: CDR1 LNHNV and CDR2 YYDKDF (reference sequence). CDR3 length equals 15 residues. The CDR3 reads CATSGYWDGYNEQFF. The CDR3 region has the DNA TGTGCCACCAGCGGCTACTGGGATGGCTACAATGAGCAGTTCTTC.

This clonotype was observed a few times. The chain joins TRBV13 to TRBJ2-5, with TRBD1 as a possible D gene (5 bases). Trimming stripped 4 bases from V and 1 base from J, with 16 bases between. From germline, CDR1 is PRHDT and CDR2 FYEKMQ (reference sequence). The CDR3 loop spans 16 amino acids. The CDR3 DNA follows: TGTGCCAGCAGCTCCCGGATGGACACCATCCAAGAGACCCAGTACTTC. This sequence encodes CASSSRMDTIQETQYF.

CDR3 DNA sequence: TGTGCCAGCAGCTTAAATGCGGGGCCCCCCGGGGAGCTGTTTTTT. Its protein product is CASSLNAGPPGELFF. The rearrangement uses TRBV7-6 and TRBJ2-2, with D perhaps matching TRBD2 (6 bases). In germline, CDR1 is SGHVS, CDR2 FNYEAQ. The CDR3 contains 15 residues. V was shortened by 2 bases and J by 6 bases, with 13 bases between the two germline ends.

This clonotype was observed a few times. The genes are TRBV7-9 and TRBJ2-3; D is possibly TRBD1 (5 bases). The germline V gene has CDR1 SEHNR and CDR2 FQNEAQ (reference sequence). The length of the CDR3 is 12 residues. Trimming shortened V by 6 bases and J by 6 bases, and 10 bases separated the two germline ends. Written as DNA, the CDR3 is TGTGCCAGCAGATCAGGGTTGGATACGCAGTATTTT. Protein: CASRSGLDTQYF.

There are many counts of this clonotype. The chain carries TRBV11-2 and TRBJ2-1, with D maybe TRBD2 (6 bases). Deletions cut 2 bases from V and 0 bases from J, with 11 bases between. In germline, CDR1 is SGHAT, CDR2 FQNNGV. CDR3 length equals 16 residues. CDR3 nucleotides: TGTGCCAGCAGCTTACTCGGGAGCTTCTCCTACAATGAGCAGTTCTTC. It specifies CASSLLGSFSYNEQFF.

This clonotype was seen at least ten times. This chain connects TRBV6-2 or TRBV6-3 to TRBJ2-3; 9 positions match TRBD2. CDR1 MNHEY and CDR2 SVGEGT come from the germline V gene. Unmatched junction bases numbered 7, after V lost 6 bases and J lost 3 bases. The CDR3 consists of 15 residues. CDR3 sequence reads: CASSPTAGGTDTQYF. In nucleotides, the CDR3 is TGTGCCAGCAGCCCGACAGCGGGGGGTACAGATACGCAGTATTTT.

This chain connects TRBV7-2 to TRBJ2-5, with a possible D match to TRBD2 (7 bases). Germline assignment: CDR1 SGHTA and CDR2 FQGNSA. The V and J ends lost 5 bases and 0 bases respectively, with 19 bases between them. There are 17 residues in the CDR3. The CDR3 bases are TGTGCCAGCAGCCCGCGCGGGGGAGGGGGGTACCAAGAGACCCAGTACTTC. As protein: CASSPRGGGGYQETQYF.

Only a few counts were recorded for this clonotype. The chain combines TRBV5-1 with TRBJ2-7, with 8 bases lining up with TRBD1. After removal of 4 bases from V and 1 base from J, the junction contained 10 bases not matched to a gene. Germline CDR1 reads SGHRS; CDR2 reads YFSETQ. This CDR3 has 16 residues. CDR3 nucleotides: TGCGCCAGCAGCAGGACAGGGAGCAAGGCTTCCTACGAGCAGTACTTC. It yields the protein CASSRTGSKASYEQYF.